The clone carrying this T cell receptor beta chain was found a few times. Its cognate antigen is unknown. The germline V and J ends were trimmed by 1 base and 11 bases, with 18 bases remaining between them. CDR3 length: 15 residues. The V gene's germline CDR1 is LGHNA and CDR2 YNFKEQ. The data were taken from a study of T cell responses to AZD1222 COVID-19 vaccine. Study results and caveats: Along spike, vaccine-associated CD4 TCRs were found throughout, with dominance at 160-218 and 743-854. Clonal diversity may have been underestimated, and the donors were mostly white British, with more females than males.

The data were produced by immunoSEQ multiplex PCR, yet TCRdb's version contains in-frame clones alone and is incomplete. The top ten clones hold roughly a tenth of a sample with 80,000 or so clones, approximately 85% of them seen once. The source material was peripheral blood, sampled 28 days after the second AZD1222 dose. The J gene is TRBJ1-5, the V gene TRBV4-2; no reliable D call. The clonotype was recovered from an adult who received the AZD1222 COVID-19 vaccine. The CDR3 loop is CASSQASGLTSTQHF. The CDR3 DNA reads as TGTGCCAGCAGCCAAGCTAGTGGGTTAACCTCTACCCAGCATTTT.